The T cell receptor (beta chain) described here comes from a study of blood T cell repertoires in COVID-19. How the authors handled the data: Researchers report that nucleated cell counts were estimated from reference gene primer amplification. Profiling relied on immunoSEQ multiplex PCR, and the TCRdb table lists in-frame clones only, not all of them. V and J calls and clone size are those listed in that table; D and trimming were worked out from the DNA. The sample carries 120,000 to 150,000 clones, just under 90% recorded once. CDR3 length: 16 amino acids. Trimming cost V 4 bases and J 4 bases, with 19 bases left between them. Germline CDR1 is MNHEY and CDR2 is SMNVEV (reference sequence).

Sequenced material: peripheral blood. This clonotype was sampled from a middle-aged woman with acute or convalescent COVID-19. The chain employs TRBV27 and TRBJ2-5; maybe TRBD1 (5 bases). The chain's CDR3 is CASSSARRGRGETQYF. The DNA of the CDR3 is TGTGCCAGCAGTTCCGCCCGAAGGGGTAGGGGAGAGACCCAGTACTTC.